These 25 T cell receptor beta chains share one sample of origin, sequenced in a study of blood T cell repertoires in COVID-19. Repertoires were generated with immunoSEQ multiplex PCR, while TCRdb's copy carries only in-frame clones and drops some. The table lists 200,000 to 300,000 clones, approximately 82% of them singletons. The sequenced sample was peripheral blood. The receptors were gathered from a man aged 35-49 years who had recovered from COVID-19.

In this sample, this clone turned up once. The genes are TRBV4-1 and TRBJ1-2, with TRBD1 as a possible D gene (5 bases). This CDR3 comprises 14 residues. CDR1 and CDR2 from the germline V gene are MGHRA and YSYEKL. Trimming pared 4 bases from V and 5 bases from J, leaving 14 bases between. The DNA of the CDR3 is TGCGCCAGCAGCCCCTCGGGGGGTCAATATGGCTACACCTTC. It is translated as CASSPSGGQYGYTF.

At least ten counts were recorded for this clone. The rearrangement uses TRBV15 and TRBJ2-7; tentative D call: TRBD1 (6 bases). The V end lost 0 bases, the J end lost 11 bases, and 20 bases lay between the germline ends. Germline CDR1 is LNHNV and CDR2 is YYDKDF (reference sequence). The length of the CDR3 is 15 residues. The CDR3 here is CATSRDRGGSAGEYF. CDR3 DNA sequence: TGTGCCACCAGCAGAGATCGAGGGGGATCCGCCGGGGAGTACTTC. The full variable domain, completed using reference TRBV15 and TRBJ2-7, is DAMVIQNPRYQVTQFGKPVTLSCSQTLNHNVMYWYQQKSSQAPKLLFHYYDKDFNNEADTPDNFQSRRPNTSFCFLDIRSPGLGDTAMYLCATSRDRGGSAGEYFGPGTRLTVT.

The CDR3: CATSDLNGFSTNEKLFF. The CDR3 DNA follows: TGTGCCACCAGTGATTTGAACGGGTTTTCGACTAATGAAAAACTGTTTTTT. The rearrangement joins TRBV24-1 to TRBJ1-4; D is ambiguous. This CDR3 region has 17 residues. CDR1 KGHDR and CDR2 SFDVKD come from the germline V gene. The ends were cut back, 0 bases at V and 2 bases at J, with 12 bases in the middle.

The rearrangement uses TRBV5-5 and TRBJ2-2; D may be TRBD2 (6 bases). Between the trimmed V and J ends, which lost 1 base and 6 bases, there was a span of 13 bases. Germline CDR1 is SGHKS and CDR2 is YYEKEE (reference sequence). The CDR3 covers 15 residues. CDR3 residues: CASSLWGDFAGELFF. The CDR3 DNA reads TGTGCCAGCAGCTTGTGGGGGGACTTCGCCGGGGAGCTGTTTTTT.

This chain joins TRBV5-1 and TRBJ1-1, with TRBD1 identical over 7 bases. J gave up 6 bases and V 5 bases, and 7 bases lay outside the gene matches. The CDR3 spans 13 residues. Germline V gene lookup returns CDR1 SGHRS and CDR2 YFSETQ. For the CDR3, the DNA is TGCGCCAGCAGAACACAGGGGATCTCTGAAGCTTTCTTT. It is translated as CASRTQGISEAFF. The variable domain in full, with the rest retrieved from reference TRBV5-1 and TRBJ1-1, is KAGVTQTPRYLIKTRGQQVTLSCSPISGHRSVSWYQQTPGQGLQFLFEYFSETQRNKGNFPGRFSGRQFSNSRSEMNVSTLELGDSALYLCASRTQGISEAFFGQGTRLTVV.

This chain uses TRBV9 with TRBJ2-3, with TRBD2 matching 10 bases. J gave up 9 bases and V 0 bases, and 13 bases lay outside the gene matches. Germline V gene data show CDR1 as SGDLS and CDR2 as YYNGEE. The CDR3 contains 17 residues. CDR3 coding DNA: TGTGCCAGCAGCGTAGATTTGTCTAGCGGGGGTCGGGGAACGCAGTATTTT. This sequence encodes CASSVDLSSGGRGTQYF.

This sequence joins TRBV24-1 and TRBJ2-7; possibly TRBD2 for D (6 bases). Germline V gene sequence: CDR1 KGHDR, CDR2 SFDVKD. The CDR3 has 14 amino acids. Trimming cost V 8 bases and J 4 bases, with 17 bases left between them. CDR3 amino acids: CATTPGETPYEQYF. The CDR3 coding sequence is TGTGCCACCACCCCGGGGGAAACACCGTACGAGCAGTACTTC.

V and J are TRBV11-3 and TRBJ2-7, with 7 bases identical to TRBD1. V lost 3 bases, J lost 6 bases, and 8 bases stayed unmatched. The CDR3 sequence is 14 residues long. Germline V gene data show CDR1 as SGHNT and CDR2 as YENEEA. DNA for the CDR3: TGTGCCAGCAGCTTGATAACAGGGGCGTCCGAGCAGTACTTC. It specifies CASSLITGASEQYF.

This clone was seen more than once but under ten times. The genes are TRBV6-2 or TRBV6-3 and TRBJ2-3; 9 bases map to TRBD2. The J segment lost 2 bases and the V segment lost 4 bases, leaving 4 bases of the junction unmatched. The CDR3 loop spans 15 amino acids. Germline V gene sequence: CDR1 MNHEY, CDR2 SVGEGT. CDR3 coding DNA: TGTGCCAGCAGTTCCCCGGGACTAGCCACAGATACGCAGTATTTT. Translation: CASSSPGLATDTQYF.

This clone was seen just once. The V call is TRBV15, the J call TRBJ2-2, with a weak D call TRBD1 (6 bases). The CDR3 sequence is 13 residues long. From germline, CDR1 is LNHNV and CDR2 YYDKDF (reference sequence). Trimming removed 6 bases at V and 5 bases at J, with 10 bases between. CDR3 residues: CATSIQGTGELFF. The CDR3, as DNA: TGTGCCACCAGTATACAGGGAACCGGGGAGCTGTTTTTT.

The CDR3 DNA sequence: TGTGCCAGCAGCTTCCGGCCCACAGGAAACTATGGCTACACCTTC. Its protein is CASSFRPTGNYGYTF. The chain joins TRBV5-8 to TRBJ1-2, with D perhaps matching TRBD1 (5 bases). Looked up from germline, CDR1 is SGHTS and CDR2 is YDEGEE. There are 15 residues in the CDR3. The germline V and J ends were trimmed by 2 bases and 2 bases, with 13 bases remaining between them.

The chain is built from TRBV12-2 and TRBJ2-1; the DNA was not compared with TRBD2, the D call given in the table. TRBV12-2 is termed a pseudogene. The CDR3 is 17 amino acids. The chain's CDR3 is CASRLASGGGVYNEQFF. For the CDR3, the DNA is TGTGCAAGTCGCTTAGCCTCCGGCGGGGGGGTTTACAATGAGCAGTTCTTC.

This clone was counted only a few times. This sequence joins TRBV5-4 and TRBJ1-3; no firm D call. CDR3 size: 14 residues. The ends were cut back, 3 bases at V and 1 base at J, with 8 bases in the middle. Germline V gene sequence: CDR1 SGHNT, CDR2 YYREEE (reference sequence). Here the CDR3 reads CASSSPLSGNTIYF. Written as DNA, the CDR3 is TGTGCCAGCAGCTCCCCCCTATCTGGAAACACCATATATTTT.

This clone has a handful of counts. The chain couples TRBV4-3 to TRBJ2-2, with D uncertain. V gave up 4 bases and J gave up 7 bases, with 13 bases separating them. CDR3 length: 14 amino acids. Germline-derived CDR1 and CDR2 are LGHNA and YSLEER. As DNA, the CDR3 is TGCGCCAGCAGCCTAAAAACTGCGAACGGGGAGCTGTTTTTT. It specifies CASSLKTANGELFF.

A note on this clone: At the DNA level, this CDR3 is encoded by other sequences in the same sample as well. The rearrangement uses TRBV5-1 and TRBJ2-7; 15 nucleotides line up with TRBD2. The CDR3 loop spans 15 amino acids. Germline CDR1 is SGHRS and CDR2 is YFSETQ. V was pared by 4 bases and J by 6 bases, with 5 bases of the junction left unmatched. DNA of the CDR3: TGCGCCAGCAGCGCCGGACTAGCGGGAGGGCTCGAGCAGTACTTC. The encoded protein is CASSAGLAGGLEQYF.

The J gene is TRBJ1-4, the V gene TRBV4-3; 8 bases agree with TRBD1. This CDR3 contains 16 residues. In germline, CDR1 is LGHNA, CDR2 YSLEER. With V trimmed by 3 bases and J by 8 bases, 11 bases remained unmatched. The CDR3 bases are TGCGCCAGCAGCCAGGCTCACGGGACAGGAGGCGAAAAACTGTTTTTT. Its translation: CASSQAHGTGGEKLFF.

The chain's CDR3 is CASSSVLADRGSRNTIYF. CDR3 nucleotide sequence: TGTGCCAGCAGCTCGGTTTTAGCGGACAGGGGCTCGAGAAACACCATATATTTT. The V gene is TRBV7-9, the J gene TRBJ1-3; the match to TRBD1 covers 9 bases. V trimming: 4 bases; J trimming: 5 bases; junction bases outside the gene matches: 15. CDR1 is SEHNR, CDR2 FQNEAQ, per germline (reference sequence). The CDR3 consists of 18 residues.

The rearrangement uses TRBV5-1 and TRBJ2-2, with 9 bases lining up with TRBD2. V lost 4 bases and J lost 4; bases outside the gene matches: 5. Germline V gives CDR1 SGHRS, CDR2 YFSETQ. The CDR3 extends over 15 amino acids. CDR3 in amino acids: CASSVGLAGTGELFF. CDR3 sequence (DNA): TGCGCCAGCAGCGTGGGACTAGCAGGCACCGGGGAGCTGTTTTTT.

This clone was counted a single time. This chain links TRBV12-3 or TRBV12-4 with TRBJ2-1; a possible D gene is TRBD1 (5 bases). With 10 bases removed from V and 3 bases from J, the gap between germline ends came to 13 bases. The CDR3 has 13 residues. Here the CDR3 reads CATKIDSYNEQFF. CDR3 nucleotide sequence: TGTGCCACAAAAATCGACAGCTACAATGAGCAGTTCTTC.

A few counts support this clone. This sequence joins TRBV2 and TRBJ1-2; no firm D call. Trimming took off 6 bases at V and 4 bases at J, with 18 bases between the two ends. The CDR3 has 15 amino acids. The V gene's germline CDR1 is SNHLY and CDR2 FYNNEI. CDR3 DNA sequence: TGTGCCAGCAGGGAATCATCGGTCAAGAGCTATGGCTACACCTTC. Its translation: CASRESSVKSYGYTF.

The chain recombines TRBV28 with TRBJ2-1; 10 positions agree with TRBD2. Germline values: CDR1 MDHEN, CDR2 SYDVKM. Trimming at V came to 6 bases and at J to 9 bases, leaving 8 bases not matched to a gene. The CDR3 length is 14 residues. CDR3 in amino acids: CASRTGTSVVEQFF. The CDR3, as DNA: TGTGCCAGCAGGACCGGGACTAGCGTTGTTGAGCAGTTCTTC.

This clone was recorded only once. This chain uses TRBV9 with TRBJ2-6; the match to TRBD1 covers 9 bases. Germline trimming cut 3 bases from V and 4 bases from J; bases unmatched to any gene: 11. This CDR3 has 18 amino acids. Germline lookup yields CDR1 SGDLS and CDR2 YYNGEE. The CDR3 nucleotides read TGTGCCAGCAGCGCCGGGACAGGGCGAATGGCGGGGGCCAACGTCCTGACTTTC. This gives the protein CASSAGTGRMAGANVLTF.

For the CDR3, the DNA is TGCGCCAGCGGCATTAGCGGGGGGGCGATCACAGATACGCAGTATTTT. Translating it yields CASGISGGAITDTQYF. The chain links TRBV5-1 to TRBJ2-3, with 11 positions matching TRBD2. CDR1 and CDR2 from the germline V gene are SGHRS and YFSETQ. The trim removed 7 bases at V and 2 bases at J, leaving 9 bases unmatched. The CDR3 runs to 16 residues.

This rearrangement joins TRBV2 to TRBJ1-4; D gene ambiguous. The CDR3 has 13 residues. Trimming stripped 3 bases from V and 5 bases from J, with 7 bases between. Germline V lookup: CDR1 SNHLY, CDR2 FYNNEI. The CDR3 DNA follows: TGTGCCAGCAGTGATGACGGGAATGAAAAACTGTTTTTT. Translating it yields CASSDDGNEKLFF.

The chain links TRBV5-1 to TRBJ2-2, with 14 bases matching TRBD2. The ends lost 2 bases at V and 0 bases at J; junction bases unmatched: 3. The CDR3 has 18 residues. The germline gives CDR1 SGHRS, CDR2 YFSETQ. CDR3 loop: CASSLRTSGRPNTGELFF. CDR3 DNA: TGCGCCAGCAGCTTAAGGACTAGCGGGAGGCCGAACACCGGGGAGCTGTTTTTT.